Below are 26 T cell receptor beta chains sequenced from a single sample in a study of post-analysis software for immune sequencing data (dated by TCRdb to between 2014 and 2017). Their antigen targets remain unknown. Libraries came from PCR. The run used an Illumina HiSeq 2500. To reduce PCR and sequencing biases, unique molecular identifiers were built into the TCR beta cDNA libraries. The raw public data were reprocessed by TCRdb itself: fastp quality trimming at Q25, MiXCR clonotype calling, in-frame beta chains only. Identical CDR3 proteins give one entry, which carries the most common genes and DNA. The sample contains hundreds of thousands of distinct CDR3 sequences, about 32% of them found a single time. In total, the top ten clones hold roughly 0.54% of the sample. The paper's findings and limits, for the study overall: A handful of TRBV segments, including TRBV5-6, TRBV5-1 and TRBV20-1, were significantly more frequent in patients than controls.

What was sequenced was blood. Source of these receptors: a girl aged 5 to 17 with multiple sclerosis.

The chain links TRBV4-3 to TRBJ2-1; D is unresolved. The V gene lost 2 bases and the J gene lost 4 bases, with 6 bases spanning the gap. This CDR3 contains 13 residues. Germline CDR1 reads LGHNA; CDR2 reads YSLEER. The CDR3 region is CASSQLSYNEQFF. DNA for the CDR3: TGCGCCAGCAGCCAATTGTCTTACAATGAGCAGTTCTTC.

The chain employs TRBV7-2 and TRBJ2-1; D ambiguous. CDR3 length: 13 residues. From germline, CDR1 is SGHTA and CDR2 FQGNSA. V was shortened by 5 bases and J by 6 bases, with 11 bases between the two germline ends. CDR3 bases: TGTGCCAGCAGCCCGCTATCGGGCAATGAGCAGTTCTTC. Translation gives CASSPLSGNEQFF.

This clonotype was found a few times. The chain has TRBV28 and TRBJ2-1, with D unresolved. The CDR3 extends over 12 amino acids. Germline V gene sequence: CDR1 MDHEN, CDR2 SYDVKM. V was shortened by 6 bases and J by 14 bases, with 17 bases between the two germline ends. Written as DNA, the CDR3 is TGTGCCAGCAGCCTCGGACGTACGAACGAGTTCTTC. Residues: CASSLGRTNEFF. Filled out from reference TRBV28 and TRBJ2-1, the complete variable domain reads DVKVTQSSRYLVKRTGEKVFLECVQDMDHENMFWYRQDPGLGLRLIYFSYDVKMKEKGDIPEGYSVSREKKERFSLILESASTNQTSMYLCASSLGRTNEFFGPGTRLTVL.

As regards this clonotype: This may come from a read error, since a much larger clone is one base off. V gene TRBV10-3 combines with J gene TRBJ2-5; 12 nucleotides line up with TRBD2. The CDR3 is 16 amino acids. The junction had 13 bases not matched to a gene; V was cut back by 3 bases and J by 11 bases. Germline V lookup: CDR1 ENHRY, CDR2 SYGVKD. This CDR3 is CAISDSSGGALDEQYF. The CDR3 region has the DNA TGTGCCATCAGTGATTCTAGCGGGGGGGCCCTAGATGAGCAGTACTTC.

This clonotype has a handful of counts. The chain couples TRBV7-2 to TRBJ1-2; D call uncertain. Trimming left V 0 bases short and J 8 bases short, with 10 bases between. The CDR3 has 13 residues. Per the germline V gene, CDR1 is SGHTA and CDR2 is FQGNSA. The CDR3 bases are TGTGCCAGCAGCTTAGCCCTGCCCGTGGGCTACACCTTC. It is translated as CASSLALPVGYTF.

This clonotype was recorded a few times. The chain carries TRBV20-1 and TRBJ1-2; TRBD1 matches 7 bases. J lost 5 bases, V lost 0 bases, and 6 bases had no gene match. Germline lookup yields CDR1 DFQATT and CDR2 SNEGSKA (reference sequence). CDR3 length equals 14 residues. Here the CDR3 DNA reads TGCAGTGCTAGAGACCCTCAGGGGGGGTATGGCTACACCTTC. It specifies CSARDPQGGYGYTF.

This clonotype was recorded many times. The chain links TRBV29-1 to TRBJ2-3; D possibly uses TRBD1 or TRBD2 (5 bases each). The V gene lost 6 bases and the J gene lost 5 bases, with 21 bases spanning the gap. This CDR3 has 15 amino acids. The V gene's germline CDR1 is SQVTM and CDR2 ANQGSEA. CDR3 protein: CSVDQGPRGRDTQYF. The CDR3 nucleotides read TGCAGCGTCGACCAGGGACCTAGGGGCAGAGATACGCAGTATTTT.

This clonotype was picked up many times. The chain's CDR3 is CSAGRTSGRGADIQYF. In nucleotides, the CDR3 is TGCAGTGCTGGCCGGACTAGCGGGAGAGGGGCGGACATTCAGTACTTC. The chain joins TRBV20-1 to TRBJ2-4; TRBD2 aligns across 13 bases. The trim removed 5 bases at V and 8 bases at J, leaving 12 bases unmatched. The CDR3 loop spans 16 amino acids. Germline lookup yields CDR1 DFQATT and CDR2 SNEGSKA (reference sequence).

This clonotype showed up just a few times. In nucleotides, the CDR3 is TGTGCCAGCAGCGTGCCAGGGGACAATCAGCCCCAGCATTTT. Protein product: CASSVPGDNQPQHF. This chain joins TRBV7-9 and TRBJ1-5, with D perhaps TRBD1 (6 bases). V was pared by 5 bases and J by 3 bases, with 11 bases between. The CDR3 runs to 14 residues. CDR1 is SEHNR, CDR2 FQNEAQ, per germline (reference sequence).

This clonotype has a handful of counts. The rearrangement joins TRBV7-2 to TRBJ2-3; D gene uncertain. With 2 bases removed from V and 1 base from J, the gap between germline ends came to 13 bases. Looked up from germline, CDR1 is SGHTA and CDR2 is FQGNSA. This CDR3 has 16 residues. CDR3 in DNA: TGTGCCAGCAGCTTAAATGCTAGGGTTCGCACAGATACGCAGTATTTT. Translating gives CASSLNARVRTDTQYF.

The CDR3 spells CASSQDRGADSNQPQHF. The CDR3 DNA is TGTGCCAGCAGCCAAGATCGTGGTGCAGATAGCAATCAGCCCCAGCATTTT. The J gene is TRBJ1-5, the V gene TRBV3-1; D gene ambiguous. Trimming shortened V by 0 bases and J by 0 bases, and 12 bases separated the two germline ends. The CDR3 runs 17 residues. CDR1 and CDR2 from the germline V gene are LGHDT and YNNKEL (reference sequence).

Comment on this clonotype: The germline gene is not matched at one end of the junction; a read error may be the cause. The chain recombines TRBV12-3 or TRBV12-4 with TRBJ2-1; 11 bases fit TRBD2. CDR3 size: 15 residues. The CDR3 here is CATARIAGGPNGQFF. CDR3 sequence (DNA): TGTGCCACAGCACGGATAGCGGGAGGGCCGAATGGGCAGTTCTTC.

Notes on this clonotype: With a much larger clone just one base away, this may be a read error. CDR3 nucleotides: TGCAGCGCTTCCGGACTAGCGGGAGTGGAGTACGTGCAGTACTTC. Translating it yields CSASGLAGVEYVQYF. This chain links TRBV29-1 with TRBJ2-5; 13 bases match TRBD2. CDR1 and CDR2 (germline): SQVTM, ANQGSEA. Germline trimming cut 7 bases from V and 11 bases from J; bases unmatched to any gene: 16. The CDR3 length is 15 residues.

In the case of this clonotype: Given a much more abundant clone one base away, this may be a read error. CDR3 coding DNA: TGTGCCAGCTCACCCCGGGACAGGGTAAACGAGCAGTACTTC. As protein: CASSPRDRVNEQYF. V and J are TRBV18 and TRBJ2-7, with TRBD1 matching over 9 bases. V lost 3 bases to trimming and J lost 5 bases; unmatched junction nucleotides: 5. Germline CDR1 is KGHSH and CDR2 is LQKENI. This CDR3 comprises 14 residues.

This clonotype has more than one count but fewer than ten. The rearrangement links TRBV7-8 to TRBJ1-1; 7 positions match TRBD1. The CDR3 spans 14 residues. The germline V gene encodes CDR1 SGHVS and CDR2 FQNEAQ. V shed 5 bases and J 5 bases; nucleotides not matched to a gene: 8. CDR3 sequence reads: CASSPWTGGTEAFF. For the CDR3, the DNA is TGTGCCAGCAGCCCCTGGACAGGAGGGACTGAAGCTTTCTTT.

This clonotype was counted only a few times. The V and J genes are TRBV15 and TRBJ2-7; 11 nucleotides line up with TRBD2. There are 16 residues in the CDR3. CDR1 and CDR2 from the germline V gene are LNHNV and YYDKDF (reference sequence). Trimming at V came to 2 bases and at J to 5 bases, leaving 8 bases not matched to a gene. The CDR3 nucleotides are TGTGCCACCAGCAGAACACCGGGACTAGCGGACAACGAGCAGTACTTC. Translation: CATSRTPGLADNEQYF.

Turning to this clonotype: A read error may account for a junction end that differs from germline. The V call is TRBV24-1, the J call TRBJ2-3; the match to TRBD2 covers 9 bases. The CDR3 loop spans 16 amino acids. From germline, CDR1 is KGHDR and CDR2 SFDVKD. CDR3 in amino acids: CAASDLSGTSTDTQYF. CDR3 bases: TGTGCCGCCAGTGATTTGTCCGGGACTAGCACCGATACGCAGTATTTT.

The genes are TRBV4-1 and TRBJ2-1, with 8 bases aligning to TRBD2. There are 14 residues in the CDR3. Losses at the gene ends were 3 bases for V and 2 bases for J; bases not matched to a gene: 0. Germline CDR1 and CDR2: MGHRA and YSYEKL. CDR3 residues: CASSHGGAYNEQFF. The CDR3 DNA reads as TGCGCCAGCAGCCACGGGGGGGCCTACAATGAGCAGTTCTTC.

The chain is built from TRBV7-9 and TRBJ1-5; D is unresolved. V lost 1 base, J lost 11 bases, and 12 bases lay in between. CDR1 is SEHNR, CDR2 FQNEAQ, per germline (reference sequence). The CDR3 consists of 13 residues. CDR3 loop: CASSLEGDRTQHF. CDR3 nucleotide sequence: TGTGCCAGCAGCTTAGAAGGTGACCGAACCCAGCATTTT.

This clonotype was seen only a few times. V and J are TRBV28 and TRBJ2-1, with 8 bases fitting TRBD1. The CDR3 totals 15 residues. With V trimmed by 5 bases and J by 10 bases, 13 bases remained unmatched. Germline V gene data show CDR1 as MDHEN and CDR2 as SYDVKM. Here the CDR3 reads CASSRPPGTGREQFF. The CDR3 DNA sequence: TGTGCCAGCAGTCGCCCGCCCGGGACAGGACGGGAGCAGTTCTTC.

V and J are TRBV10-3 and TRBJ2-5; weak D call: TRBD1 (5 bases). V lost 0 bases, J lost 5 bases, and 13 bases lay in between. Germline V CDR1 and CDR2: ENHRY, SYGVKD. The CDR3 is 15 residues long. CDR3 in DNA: TGTGCCATCAGTGAGTCGAGGCAGGGCAGGGAGACCCAGTACTTC. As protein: CAISESRQGRETQYF.

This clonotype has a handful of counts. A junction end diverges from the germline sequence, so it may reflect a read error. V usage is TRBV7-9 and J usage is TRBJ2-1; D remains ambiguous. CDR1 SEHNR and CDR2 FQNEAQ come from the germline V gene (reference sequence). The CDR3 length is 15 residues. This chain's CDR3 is CASSLVSFSYNGQFF. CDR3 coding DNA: TGTGCCAGCAGCTTAGTTTCCTTCTCCTACAATGGGCAGTTCTTC.

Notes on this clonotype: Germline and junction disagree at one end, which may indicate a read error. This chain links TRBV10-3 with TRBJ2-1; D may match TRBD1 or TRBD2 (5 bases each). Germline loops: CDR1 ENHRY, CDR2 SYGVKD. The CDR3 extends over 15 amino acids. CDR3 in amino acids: CTIRDPGGTYNEQFF. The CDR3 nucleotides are TGTACCATCAGGGACCCGGGCGGCACCTACAATGAGCAGTTCTTC.

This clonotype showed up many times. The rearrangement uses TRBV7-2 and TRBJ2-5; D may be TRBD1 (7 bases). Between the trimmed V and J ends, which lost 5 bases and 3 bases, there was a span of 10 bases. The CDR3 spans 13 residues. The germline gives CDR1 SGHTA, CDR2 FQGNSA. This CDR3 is CASSLRGEETQYF. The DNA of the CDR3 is TGTGCCAGCAGCCTCAGGGGGGAAGAGACCCAGTACTTC.

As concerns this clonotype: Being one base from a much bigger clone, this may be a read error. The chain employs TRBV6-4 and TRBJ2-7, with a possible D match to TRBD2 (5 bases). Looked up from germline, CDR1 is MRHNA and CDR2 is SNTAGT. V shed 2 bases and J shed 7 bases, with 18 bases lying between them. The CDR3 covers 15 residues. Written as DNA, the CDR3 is TGTGCCAGCAGTGACGGTGGCGGGTCGAGCAATGAGCAGTACTTC. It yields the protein CASSDGGGSSNEQYF.

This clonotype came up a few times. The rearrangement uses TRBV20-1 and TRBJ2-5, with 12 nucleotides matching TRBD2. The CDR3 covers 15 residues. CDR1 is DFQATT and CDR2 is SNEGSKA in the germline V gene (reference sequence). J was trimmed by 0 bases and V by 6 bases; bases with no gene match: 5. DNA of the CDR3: TGCAGTGCCCGGACTAGCGGGGCGTACCAAGAGACCCAGTACTTC. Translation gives CSARTSGAYQETQYF.